This T cell receptor beta chain stems from a study of cytomegalovirus exposure and HLA in healthy donors. The J segment lost 2 bases and the V segment lost 0 bases, leaving 5 bases of the junction unmatched. This CDR3 has 17 amino acids. The germline CDR1 and CDR2 sequences are MGHRA and YSYEKL. The PCR used 60 Vbeta and 13 Jbeta primers. The assay was immunoSEQ multiplex PCR, and TCRdb's table has in-frame clones only and misses some. Its table records over 150,000 clones. Sequencing was performed on PBMCs. This clonotype was sampled from a boy between 10 and 17 years old in good health and CMV-seronegative. The chain uses TRBV4-1 and TRBJ2-5; 11 bases line up with TRBD2. CDR3 in amino acids: CASSQDRASGGQETQYF. The CDR3 DNA reads as TGCGCCAGCAGCCAAGATCGGGCTAGCGGGGGGCAAGAGACCCAGTACTTC.